The clone carrying this TCR beta chain has only a few counts. Germline assignment: CDR1 SGHDN and CDR2 FVKESK. There are 13 residues in the CDR3. V was clipped by 6 bases and J by 1 base, with 10 bases between them. This record belongs to a study of blood T cells in healthy people across ages. PCR was performed a second time for roughly 7 to 12 cycles using a sample-barcoded 5' primer and a J-beta primer mix. TCRdb independently ran MiXCR on the 5' RACE reads; one entry per CDR3 protein. The data show some 1.5 million distinct CDR3 sequences, 28% seen once. The sequence derives from a woman between 25 and 40 years old in good health. Sequencing used blood. The V gene is TRBV14, the J gene TRBJ2-7, with D unclear. The CDR3 loop is CASSPARSYEQYF. Here the CDR3 DNA reads TGTGCCAGCAGTCCTGCCAGGTCCTACGAGCAGTACTTC.